This T cell receptor beta chain was identified in a study of cytomegalovirus exposure and HLA in healthy donors. The CDR3 has 17 amino acids. Germline V gene sequence: CDR1 SGHAT, CDR2 FQNNGV. V was pared by 5 bases and J by 0 bases, with 17 bases between. This PCR relied on a set of 60 Vbeta primers and 13 Jbeta primers. Sequenced by immunoSEQ multiplex PCR; TCRdb stores in-frame clones only, minus some. In all, the sample yields 200,000 to 250,000 clones. Study-wide points: In an earlier analysis, most TCR beta V segments were productive about 87% or about 30% of the time.

Concerning this clone itself: Its antigen remains unidentified.

The sequenced material came from PBMCs. The origin of this receptor is a girl aged 2 to 9 in good health and CMV-seropositive. This chain connects TRBV11-2 to TRBJ1-3; D may be TRBD1 (6 bases). The CDR3 spells CASSVTSGASSGNTIYF. In DNA, the CDR3 is TGTGCCAGCAGCGTGACTTCAGGGGCCAGCTCTGGAAACACCATATATTTT.